A selection of T cell receptor beta chains follows, all from one sample in a study of blood T cells in healthy people across ages. TCRdb fed the 5' RACE reads into MiXCR, producing one record per CDR3 protein. Of around 1.5 million distinct CDR3 sequences in the sample, roughly 59% are singletons; the top ten hold more than 6%. Input material: blood. The receptors derive from a man aged 18 to 29 in good health. Each CDR3 is given with its conserved first and last residue. The D gene is left open where the match is weak. Clone size is shown for a subset of rows, as once, few, many or a class of expanded clone.

TRBV21-1	.	.	TRBJ2-3	TGTGCCAGCAGCAAAGGAACGCCGTCCCCAAGGGATTATACGCAGTATTTT	CASSKGTPSPRDYTQYF
TRBV25-1	TRBD1	.	TRBJ2-7	TGTGCCAGCAGTCGAAGACAGGGGGCTGGTGAGCAGTACTTC	CASSRRQGAGEQYF
TRBV20-1	TRBD1	few	TRBJ1-1	TGCAGTGCTAGAGCTGGGGACAGGCCCTCTCGCACTGAAGCTTTCTTT	CSARAGDRPSRTEAFF
TRBV29-1	.	few	TRBJ1-1	TGCAGCGTTGAAGCAGGGGCGAACACTGAAGCTTTCTTT	CSVEAGANTEAFF
TRBV4-1	.	.	TRBJ2-1	TGCGCCAGCAGCCTAGGGCGGGGGACAAACAATGAGCAGTTCTTC	CASSLGRGTNNEQFF
TRBV6-5	.	.	TRBJ1-5	TGTGCCAGCAGTTACTCTTTAGGGAATCAGCCCCAGCATTTT	CASSYSLGNQPQHF
TRBV4-2	TRBD2	.	TRBJ2-2	TGTACCAGCAGCCAAGATCTCCAGCGGGGCTTGGCCGGGGAGCTGTTTTTT	CTSSQDLQRGLAGELFF
TRBV4-3	.	.	TRBJ1-1	TGCGCCAGCAGCCAAGCGGGACGGACAGAAGCTTTCTTT	CASSQAGRTEAFF
TRBV6-5	.	.	TRBJ1-2	TGTGCCAGCAGTTACTCAGAGAGAGGTGGCGGCTACACCTTC	CASSYSERGGGYTF
TRBV27	TRBD1	.	TRBJ1-5	TGTGCCAGCAGTTTATCGAGGGGGCACGGTCAGCCCCAGCATTTT	CASSLSRGHGQPQHF
TRBV20-1	.	.	TRBJ2-1	TGCAGTGCTACAAAGCGGAGCAATCTCAATGAGCAGTTCTTC	CSATKRSNLNEQFF
TRBV6-6	TRBD1	.	TRBJ1-2	TGTGCCAGCAGTTACCCAGAGTGGGGGACAGACTATGGCTACACCTTC	CASSYPEWGTDYGYTF
TRBV7-2	.	.	TRBJ2-5	TGTGCCAGCAGCTTAAGAGGAGGACAGCAAGAGACCCAGTACTTC	CASSLRGGQQETQYF
TRBV27	.	few	TRBJ2-7	TGTGCCAGCAGTGTAGTCTATCTTCCCCACGAGCAGTACTTC	CASSVVYLPHEQYF
TRBV20-1	.	.	TRBJ2-3	TGCAGTGCTAGGAGGCCCGACGATACGCAGTATTTT	CSARRPDDTQYF
TRBV25-1	TRBD2	few	TRBJ2-1	TGTGCCAGCAGTGACGAGCGGGAGGTTTACAATGAGCAGTTCTTC	CASSDEREVYNEQFF
TRBV7-9	.	.	TRBJ2-5	TGTGCCAGCACCCTGGGGGCGGGGCAAGAGACCCAGTACTTC	CASTLGAGQETQYF